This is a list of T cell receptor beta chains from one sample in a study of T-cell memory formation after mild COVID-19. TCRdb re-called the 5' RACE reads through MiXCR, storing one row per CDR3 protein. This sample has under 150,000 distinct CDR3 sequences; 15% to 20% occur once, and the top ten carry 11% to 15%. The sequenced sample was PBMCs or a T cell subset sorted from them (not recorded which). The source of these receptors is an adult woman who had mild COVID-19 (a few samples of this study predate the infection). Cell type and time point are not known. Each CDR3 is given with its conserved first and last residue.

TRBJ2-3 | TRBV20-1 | CSARVVGRSTDTQYF
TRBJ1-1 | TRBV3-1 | CASSSRQGTEAFF
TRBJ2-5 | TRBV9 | CASSVGLAQETQYF
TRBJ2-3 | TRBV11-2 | CASSLVTGASTDTQYF
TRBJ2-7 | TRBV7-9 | CASSLVTYEQYF
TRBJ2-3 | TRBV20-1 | CSARPQPGGDTQYF
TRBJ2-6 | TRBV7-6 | CAIQGSPGANVLTF
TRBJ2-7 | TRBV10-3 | CAISAQGPSYEQYF
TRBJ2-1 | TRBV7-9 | CASSLGQGNVDEQFF
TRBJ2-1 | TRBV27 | CASSFHNEQFF
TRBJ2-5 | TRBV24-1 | CATSDAEGQETQYF
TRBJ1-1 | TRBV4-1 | CASSLTGTGAINTEAFF
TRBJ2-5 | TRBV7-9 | CASSLAGNLETQYF
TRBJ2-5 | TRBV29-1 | CSVVGTGDVQETQYF
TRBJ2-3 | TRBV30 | CAWSYLGISTDTQYF
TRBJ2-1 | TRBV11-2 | CASSLEKGSYNEQFF
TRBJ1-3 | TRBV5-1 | CASSLYGRGSQNSGNTIYF
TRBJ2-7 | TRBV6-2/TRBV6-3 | CASSYQGGSRYEQYF
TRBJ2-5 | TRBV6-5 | CASSLAGEQETQYF
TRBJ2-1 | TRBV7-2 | CASSLDLIVGLASQFF
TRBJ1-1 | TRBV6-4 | CASRGAPGPDTEAFF
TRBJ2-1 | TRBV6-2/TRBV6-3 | CASQRTSGGHHEQFF
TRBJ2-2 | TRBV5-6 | CASSSGRTGELFF
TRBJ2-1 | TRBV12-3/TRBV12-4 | CASSLYPGLAEYNEQFF
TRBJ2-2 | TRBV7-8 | CASSPPGRNKGELFF
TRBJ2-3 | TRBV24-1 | CATSGSDFAADTQYF
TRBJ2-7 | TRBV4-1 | CASSQGGPGRYEQYF
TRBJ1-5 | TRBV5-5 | CASSRAAYQPQHF
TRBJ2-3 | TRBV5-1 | CASSLAASGGAPTDTQYF
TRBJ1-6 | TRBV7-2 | CASSLKGYNSPLHF
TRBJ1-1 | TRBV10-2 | CASRDRGRRTEAFF
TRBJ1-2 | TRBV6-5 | CASRPQGQGKWDGYTF
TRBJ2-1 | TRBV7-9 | CASSPSGSLGNEQFF
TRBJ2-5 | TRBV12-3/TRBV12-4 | CASSLDWKETQYF
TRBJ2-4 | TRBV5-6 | CASSLNGGDQHYF
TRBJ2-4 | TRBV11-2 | CASSFTGTIAKNIQYF
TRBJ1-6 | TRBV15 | CATRDRRSYNSPLHF
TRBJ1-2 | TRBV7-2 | CASSLESGGGYGYTF
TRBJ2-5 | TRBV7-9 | CASSLVAGQGRETQYF
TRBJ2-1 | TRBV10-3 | CAISGIAGGGRGNEQFF
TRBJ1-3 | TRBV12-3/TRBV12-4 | CASSSWTGVRTIYF
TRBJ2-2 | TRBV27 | CASSLYGQVNTGELFF
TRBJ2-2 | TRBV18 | CASSPRTGTNTGELFF
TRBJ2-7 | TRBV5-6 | CASSFPRQENEQYF
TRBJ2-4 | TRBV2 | CAISTSGGGIQYF
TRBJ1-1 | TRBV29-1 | CSVGVGGLEAFF
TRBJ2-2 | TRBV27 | CASSLPAGELFF